The rows below give T cell receptor beta chains drawn from one sample of a study of T cell responses to AZD1222 COVID-19 vaccine. Method: immunoSEQ multiplex PCR; TCRdb's copy keeps in-frame clones and lacks some. The table lists about 110,000 clones, less than 95% of them singletons. The starting material was peripheral blood, obtained on day 0 of AZD1222 vaccination. The source of these receptors is an adult in good health. The conserved cysteine and the conserved F or W are not part of the CDR3 here. Fields, in order: CDR3 protein, V gene, J gene.

ASSKQVNEQF,TRBV6-6,TRBJ2-1
ASSQPTGGNSPLH,TRBV14,TRBJ1-6
ASMDRGRSEKLF,TRBV19,TRBJ1-4
ASRRVGNTEAF,TRBV5-8,TRBJ1-1
ASSRESGISPLH,TRBV5-1,TRBJ1-6
ASSVEDTQY,TRBV9,TRBJ2-3
ASSASGVRGRDEKLF,TRBV25-1,TRBJ1-4
ASSPPGQGLNEQF,TRBV18,TRBJ2-1
AWGQGFYEQY,TRBV30,TRBJ2-7
SVEPWTGPGGYT,TRBV29-1,TRBJ1-2
ASSSESAANTEAF,TRBV19,TRBJ1-1
ASSQDQGGPGNEQF,TRBV4-1,TRBJ2-1
ASRPSAYSGENTGELF,TRBV19,TRBJ2-2
ASTSPGASNQPQH,TRBV28,TRBJ1-5
ASSIQGAGTEAF,TRBV19,TRBJ1-1
ASSYQGGREAF,TRBV6-6,TRBJ1-1
ASSLVGGGSTDTQY,TRBV7-8,TRBJ2-3
AWKGAEETQY,TRBV30,TRBJ2-5
ASSSRDALLEQY,TRBV3-1/TRBV3-2,TRBJ2-7
ASSLRTGGYNEQF,TRBV11-3,TRBJ2-1
ASSYRIAGATDTQY,TRBV6-2/TRBV6-3,TRBJ2-3
ASSLAYGTVNGYT,TRBV5-1,TRBJ1-2
ASSLRTGPNEKLF,TRBV5-1,TRBJ1-4
ASSSVGNSNQPQH,TRBV7-9,TRBJ1-5
ASSQIGQGPTDTQY,TRBV3-1/TRBV3-2,TRBJ2-3
ASSFWRYGYT,TRBV28,TRBJ1-2
ASSLTGYSGNTIY,TRBV11-2,TRBJ1-3
ASSRETYEQY,TRBV12-3/TRBV12-4,TRBJ2-7
ASSIGSGGCKFRGSYNEQF,TRBV21-1,TRBJ2-1
ASSLGGRYEQY,TRBV28,TRBJ2-7
AWTPGAYGYT,TRBV30,TRBJ1-2
ASSGSGNYGYT,TRBV10-1,TRBJ1-2
ASSLAGYDGYT,TRBV11-2,TRBJ1-2
ASTVQGAEAF,TRBV13,TRBJ1-1
ASRIAGTNSPLH,TRBV27,TRBJ1-6
ASSPPYQLATDTQY,TRBV18,TRBJ2-3
ASSLRDHYNEQF,TRBV5-8,TRBJ2-1
SASKSSGGSYEQY,TRBV20-1,TRBJ2-7
ASSLYGGYEQY,TRBV9,TRBJ2-7
ASSKTQRGGGEQF,TRBV21-1,TRBJ2-1
SVGDGASNYGYT,TRBV29-1,TRBJ1-2
ASSFRDRVSGNTEAF,TRBV11-2,TRBJ1-1
ATSETGLNYGYT,TRBV24-1,TRBJ1-2
ASSDSDRGYYGYT,TRBV25-1,TRBJ1-2
ASSPPGGESYEQY,TRBV18,TRBJ2-7
ASSSAEGTEAF,TRBV11-2,TRBJ1-1
ASSLLRESHGYT,TRBV5-6,TRBJ1-2
ASSSPPGGNEQF,TRBV11-2,TRBJ2-1
ASSLGEGSYEQY,TRBV7-2,TRBJ2-7
ASSQQGHPNEQF,TRBV4-1,TRBJ2-1
ARGVPGDYGYT,TRBV21-1,TRBJ1-2
ASSMGSRDYGYT,TRBV19,TRBJ1-2
ASSEEAGNQPQH,TRBV2,TRBJ1-5
ATGRPDSLNYGYT,TRBV28,TRBJ1-2
ASSFRTGVNTEAF,TRBV6-5,TRBJ1-1
SIPGENTEAF,TRBV29-1,TRBJ1-1
ASSVQQGAGLGYT,TRBV2,TRBJ1-2
ASSEGRSYGYT,TRBV10-1,TRBJ1-2
AISEQEGRPYEQY,TRBV10-3,TRBJ2-7